The sequence of this TCR beta chain was determined in a study of blood T cell repertoires in COVID-19. In the study overall: From T cells, B-cell-depleted T cells, or PBMCs came the material, which was cDNA or gDNA.

The germline V gene encodes CDR1 MGHRA and CDR2 YSYEKL. Trimming cost V 0 bases and J 2 bases, with 14 bases left between them. The CDR3 contains 17 residues. Libraries were prepared by immunoSEQ multiplex PCR; TCRdb keeps only in-frame clonotypes and omits some of them. This table has some 97,000 clones, approximately 90% appearing once. The clonotype comes from a man in his sixties with acute or convalescent COVID-19. The chain has TRBV4-1 and TRBJ1-5; weak D call: TRBD1 (5 bases). Material: peripheral blood. The DNA of the CDR3 is TGCGCCAGCAGCCAAGATATTGATTGGGGCGGCAATCAGCCCCAGCATTTT. This translates into CASSQDIDWGGNQPQHF.